This T cell receptor (beta chain) is from a study of shared clonotypes between healthy human individuals. Study-level results: It was observed that 5% to 6.5% of naive CD4 clonotypes were shared across a handful of donors.

Terminally differentiated effector memory CD45RA+ cells were excluded from the naive CD8 cells, which were CD45RO-negative and positively selected for CCR7. With regard to this clone: Antigen: not known.

The CDR3 runs to 13 residues. After removal of 3 bases from V and 4 bases from J, the junction contained 0 bases not matched to a gene. Per the germline V gene, CDR1 is SGHNT and CDR2 is YENEEA. Some clones are missing from TCRdb's copy, which holds only in-frame ones; the method was immunoSEQ multiplex PCR. The sample includes 650,000 to 800,000 clones, approximately 90% of them seen just once. V and J are TRBV11-3 and TRBJ1-1, with 9 bases that match TRBD1. Sequenced: naive CD8+ T cells sorted from blood. The sequence came from a man aged 30 to 45 in good health. Written as DNA, the CDR3 is TGTGCCAGCAGCTTGGGACAGGGCACTGAAGCTTTCTTT. Its protein is CASSLGQGTEAFF.